The source of this T cell receptor (beta chain) is a study of CD8 T cells in Susac syndrome. CD8+ and CD4+ T cells from blood underwent TCR beta sequencing, which was carried out in a high-throughput format. RNA amounts of roughly 0.5 to 1 ug underwent reverse transcription with random hexamers. TCRdb redid the calling of the immunoSEQ multiplex PCR reads with MiXCR, one entry per CDR3 protein. Here the sample spans roughly 200,000 distinct CDR3 sequences, more than 90% being singletons. Trimming shortened V by 0 bases and J by 8 bases, and 14 bases separated the two germline ends. The CDR3 runs 15 residues. Germline lookup yields CDR1 SGHNT and CDR2 YENEEA.

The specimen sequenced was CD4+ T cells from PBMCs. The sequence was collected from a human donor with multiple sclerosis. This sequence joins TRBV11-3 and TRBJ2-1, with D possibly being TRBD2 (5 bases). CDR3 in amino acids: CASSLDPAVGDEQFF. CDR3 DNA sequence: TGTGCCAGCAGCTTAGATCCTGCCGTCGGGGATGAGCAGTTCTTC. Using reference TRBV11-3 and TRBJ2-1 for the parts outside the CDR3, the full variable domain is EAGVVQSPRYKIIEKKQPVAFWCNPISGHNTLYWYLQNLGQGPELLIRYENEEAVDDSQLPKDRFSAERLKGVDSTLKIQPAELGDSAVYLCASSLDPAVGDEQFFGPGTRLTVL.